A selection of T cell receptor beta chains follows, all from one sample in a study of shared clonotypes between healthy human individuals. Profiling relied on immunoSEQ multiplex PCR, and the TCRdb table lists in-frame clones only, not all of them. The data show 95,000 to 120,000 clones, under 70% seen once. The source material was memory CD8+ T cells sorted from blood. The receptors come from a woman in her 30s in good health. The CDR3 runs from the conserved cysteine through the conserved F or W. Each record gives: V gene, clone size, D gene, J gene, CDR3 protein, CDR3 DNA. D genes are given only for firm matches. Only some rows state a clone size, as once, few, many or a class for expanded clones.

>TRBV9|NA|NA|TRBJ2-5
CASSVGGSQETQYF
TGTGCCAGCAGCGTAGGGGGGAGTCAAGAGACCCAGTACTTC
>TRBV28|NA|NA|TRBJ2-7
CASRGDGTTYEQYF
TGTGCCAGCAGGGGGGACGGAACAACCTACGAGCAGTACTTC
>TRBV19|NA|NA|TRBJ2-7
CASSGAEAGKDEQYF
TGTGCCAGTAGTGGGGCTGAGGCGGGAAAGGACGAGCAGTACTTC
>TRBV7-9|NA|TRBD2|TRBJ2-1
CASSWTSGRERNEQFF
TGTGCCAGCAGCTGGACTAGCGGGAGGGAGCGCAATGAGCAGTTCTTC
>TRBV5-4|NA|TRBD1|TRBJ1-2
CASSLGTGWGYTF
TGTGCCAGCAGCTTAGGGACAGGTTGGGGCTACACCTTC
>TRBV29-1|NA|NA|TRBJ2-1
CSVVKGTYNEQFF
TGCAGCGTTGTAAAGGGTACCTACAATGAGCAGTTCTTC
>TRBV7-8|NA|NA|TRBJ2-7
CASTPTRDFSYEQYF
TGTGCCAGCACCCCGACGAGGGACTTCTCCTACGAGCAGTACTTC
>TRBV7-7|NA|NA|TRBJ2-7
CASSLALFGEQYF
TGTGCCAGCAGCTTAGCGCTCTTCGGCGAGCAGTACTTC
>TRBV4-2|NA|TRBD2|TRBJ2-3
CASSQASGMPDTQYF
TGTGCCAGCAGCCAAGCGAGCGGGATGCCAGATACGCAGTATTTT
>TRBV23-1|NA|NA|TRBJ1-5
CASSLIFRRNQPQHF
TGCGCCAGCAGTCTTATTTTCAGGAGGAATCAGCCCCAGCATTTT
>TRBV7-2|few|NA|TRBJ2-5
CASSPGTATGTQYF
TGTGCCAGCAGCCCTGGGACTGCCACGGGAACCCAGTACTTC
>TRBV9|once|TRBD1|TRBJ2-6
CASIPGQGAGGANVLTF
TGTGCCAGCATCCCGGGACAGGGGGCCGGAGGGGCCAACGTCCTGACTTTC
>TRBV10-3|NA|NA|TRBJ2-7
CAISDTSDEQYF
TGTGCCATCAGTGACACCTCGGACGAGCAGTACTTC
>TRBV11-1|NA|NA|TRBJ2-7
CASSETTTPSYEQYF
TGTGCCAGCAGCGAGACAACTACTCCTTCCTACGAGCAGTACTTC
>TRBV15|NA|NA|TRBJ1-5
CATSRRTRRYSNQPQHF
TGTGCCACCAGCAGGCGCACTAGGAGATATAGCAATCAGCCCCAGCATTTT
>TRBV27|once|NA|TRBJ2-3
CASSFGLPDTQYF
TGTGCCAGCAGTTTTGGACTACCCGATACGCAGTATTTT
>TRBV2|many|NA|TRBJ1-5
CASSEAGGGLTISNQPQHF
TGTGCCAGCAGTGAAGCCGGCGGAGGATTAACCATTAGCAATCAGCCCCAGCATTTT
>TRBV11-1|NA|NA|TRBJ1-1
CASSPADRTSEAFF
TGTGCCAGCAGCCCCGCCGACAGGACCTCTGAAGCTTTCTTT
>TRBV13|few|TRBD1|TRBJ2-7
CASSLEGDRTYEQYF
TGTGCCAGCAGCTTAGAGGGGGACAGGACCTACGAGCAGTACTTC
>TRBV7-8|NA|TRBD2|TRBJ2-3
CASGASGNPTDTQYF
TGTGCCAGCGGGGCTAGCGGAAATCCCACAGATACGCAGTATTTT
>TRBV28|medium-sized|NA|TRBJ1-1
CASRLAGVGGNTEAFF
TGTGCCAGCAGATTAGCAGGGGTTGGTGGGAACACTGAAGCTTTCTTT
>TRBV19|NA|TRBD1|TRBJ2-1
CASSIALAGGDLSYNEQFF
TGTGCCAGTAGTATCGCCCTCGCAGGGGGCGACCTCTCCTACAATGAGCAGTTCTTC
>TRBV9|NA|TRBD1|TRBJ1-2
CASSSNSNRSQGALRYGYTF
TGTGCCAGCAGCTCTAATTCCAATCGATCTCAGGGGGCGCTTCGCTATGGCTACACCTTC
>TRBV30|few|TRBD1|TRBJ1-1
CAWGQGAGEAFF
TGTGCCTGGGGACAGGGAGCGGGTGAAGCTTTCTTT
>TRBV7-2|NA|NA|TRBJ1-3
CASSSRAYSGNTIYF
TGTGCCAGCAGCAGCCGGGCCTACTCTGGAAACACCATATATTTT
>TRBV5-1|NA|NA|TRBJ1-1
CASSLALRGGWTEAFF
TGCGCCAGCAGCTTAGCCCTAAGGGGAGGGTGGACTGAAGCTTTCTTT
>TRBV4-2|NA|NA|TRBJ1-1
CASSQVSGLNTEAFF
TGTGCCAGCAGCCAAGTGTCGGGCCTGAACACTGAAGCTTTCTTT
>TRBV14|NA|TRBD1|TRBJ1-1
CASSQGYRGNTEAFF
TGTGCCAGCAGCCAAGGGTACAGGGGGAACACTGAAGCTTTCTTT
>TRBV7-8|NA|NA|TRBJ2-1
CASSSTRRGSSYNEQFF
TGTGCCAGCAGCTCCACCCGTCGGGGGAGCTCCTACAATGAGCAGTTCTTC
>TRBV9|NA|TRBD1|TRBJ1-1
CASSDQTGRFEVTEAFF
TGTGCCAGCAGCGACCAGACAGGGAGATTCGAGGTCACTGAAGCTTTCTTT
>TRBV7-2|NA|NA|TRBJ2-7
CASSKTGPTYEQYF
TGTGCCAGCAGCAAGACCGGGCCGACTTACGAGCAGTACTTC
>TRBV28|NA|TRBD1|TRBJ2-3
CASSFWDSVTSNTDTQYF
TGTGCCAGCAGTTTTTGGGACAGTGTGACAAGCAACACAGATACGCAGTATTTT
>TRBV5-6|NA|TRBD1|TRBJ1-1
CASSPRDRGLGIEAFF
TGTGCCAGCAGCCCCCGGGACAGGGGGCTCGGTATTGAAGCTTTCTTT
>TRBV9|NA|TRBD1|TRBJ2-7
CASSERQGPYEQYF
TGTGCCAGCAGCGAGCGACAGGGCCCCTACGAGCAGTACTTC
>TRBV6-4|NA|TRBD1|TRBJ2-2
CASSAGDSPGELFF
TGTGCCAGCAGTGCCGGGGACAGTCCCGGGGAGCTGTTTTTT
>TRBV7-9|once|NA|TRBJ2-7
CASEVIPGEQYF
TGTGCCAGCGAGGTCATCCCGGGGGAGCAGTACTTC
>TRBV2|NA|NA|TRBJ1-4
CASSVQGFNEKLFF
TGTGCCAGCAGTGTACAGGGCTTTAATGAAAAACTGTTTTTT
>TRBV14|few|NA|TRBJ2-1
CASSQVDATAFF
TGTGCCAGCAGCCAAGTTGACGCGACGGCGTTCTTC
>TRBV4-2|NA|TRBD1|TRBJ2-7
CASSLAGDSFSYEQYF
TGTGCCAGCAGCTTGGCCGGGGACAGCTTCTCCTACGAGCAGTACTTC
>TRBV5-5|NA|NA|TRBJ2-7
CASSLWSGYEQYF
TGTGCCAGCAGCTTGTGGAGCGGGTACGAGCAGTACTTC
>TRBV2|NA|NA|TRBJ2-7
CASSVQVGGAYEQYF
TGTGCCAGCAGTGTACAAGTTGGGGGCGCCTACGAGCAGTACTTC
>TRBV28|NA|NA|TRBJ1-1
CASSLLGWTAWGTEAFF
TGTGCCAGCAGTTTATTAGGTTGGACAGCATGGGGCACTGAAGCTTTCTTT